These T cell receptor beta chains were read from a single sample in a study of blood T cell repertoires in COVID-19. TCRdb's table, derived via immunoSEQ multiplex PCR, lists solely in-frame clones and lacks some. The table includes just under 350,000 clones, more than 70% detected once. Sequenced: peripheral blood. The receptors derive from a woman between 70 and 85 years old with COVID-19, enrolled during active disease. CDR3s include the opening cysteine and the closing phenylalanine or tryptophan. Each record gives: CDR3 length, D gene, clone size, J gene, V gene, CDR3 protein, CDR3 DNA. A D gene is named only where the DNA matches it firmly. Not all rows give a size; the values are once, few, many and, for expanded clones, a class.

len: 12; d_gene: TRBD2; abundance: -; j_gene: TRBJ2-7; v_gene: TRBV13; CDR3aa: CASSSSGPEQYF; CDR3nt: TGTGCCAGCAGCTCTAGCGGGCCCGAGCAGTACTTC
len: 15; d_gene: TRBD2; abundance: -; j_gene: TRBJ2-1; v_gene: TRBV6-5; CDR3aa: CASSSLAGGRIEQFF; CDR3nt: TGTGCCAGCAGTTCACTAGCGGGGGGGCGAATAGAGCAGTTCTTC
len: 14; d_gene: TRBD2; abundance: few; j_gene: TRBJ2-3; v_gene: TRBV3-1/TRBV3-2; CDR3aa: CASSQAAGGSAQYF; CDR3nt: TGTGCCAGCAGCCAAGCCGCGGGGGGGTCGGCGCAGTATTTT
len: 20; d_gene: TRBD1; abundance: -; j_gene: TRBJ2-6; v_gene: TRBV11-2; CDR3aa: CASSLDLGTGRIRGANVLTF; CDR3nt: TGTGCCAGCAGCTTAGATCTCGGGACAGGGAGGATCCGGGGGGCCAACGTCCTGACTTTC
len: 15; d_gene: TRBD1; abundance: -; j_gene: TRBJ1-4; v_gene: TRBV27; CDR3aa: CASSLSSRGSEKLFF; CDR3nt: TGTGCCAGCAGTTTATCGAGCAGGGGGTCTGAAAAACTGTTTTTT
len: 14; d_gene: -; abundance: -; j_gene: TRBJ1-2; v_gene: TRBV4-3; CDR3aa: CASSQDRATGGHTF; CDR3nt: TGCGCCAGCAGCCAAGATCGAGCGACAGGCGGTCACACCTTC
len: 14; d_gene: TRBD1; abundance: -; j_gene: TRBJ1-5; v_gene: TRBV18; CDR3aa: CASSPRQGNQPQHF; CDR3nt: TGTGCCAGCTCACCCCGACAGGGGAATCAGCCCCAGCATTTT
len: 16; d_gene: -; abundance: -; j_gene: TRBJ1-3; v_gene: TRBV19; CDR3aa: CASSIGYESSGNTIYF; CDR3nt: TGTGCCAGTAGTATAGGCTACGAGAGCTCTGGAAACACCATATATTTT
len: 14; d_gene: -; abundance: -; j_gene: TRBJ1-1; v_gene: TRBV5-1; CDR3aa: CASSSGSGTLEAFF; CDR3nt: TGCGCCAGCAGCTCCGGGTCCGGGACACTTGAAGCTTTCTTT
len: 12; d_gene: -; abundance: -; j_gene: TRBJ1-1; v_gene: TRBV10-1; CDR3aa: CASSVPGGEAFF; CDR3nt: TGCGCCAGCAGTGTCCCCGGTGGAGAGGCTTTCTTT
len: 15; d_gene: TRBD2; abundance: -; j_gene: TRBJ2-1; v_gene: TRBV27; CDR3aa: CASSWGDYNYNEQFF; CDR3nt: TGTGCCAGCAGTTGGGGGGACTATAACTACAATGAGCAGTTCTTC
len: 14; d_gene: -; abundance: few; j_gene: TRBJ1-2; v_gene: TRBV7-2; CDR3aa: CASSFAGHNYGYTF; CDR3nt: TGTGCCAGCAGCTTCGCAGGGCATAACTATGGCTACACCTTC
len: 17; d_gene: TRBD1; abundance: -; j_gene: TRBJ1-1; v_gene: TRBV4-1; CDR3aa: CASSQGVGGSPNTEAFF; CDR3nt: TGCGCCAGCAGCCAAGGCGTAGGGGGCAGCCCGAACACTGAAGCTTTCTTT
len: 15; d_gene: TRBD1; abundance: -; j_gene: TRBJ1-5; v_gene: TRBV28; CDR3aa: CASSLGQGVNQPQHF; CDR3nt: TGTGCCAGCAGTTTAGGGCAGGGGGTCAATCAGCCCCAGCATTTT
len: 17; d_gene: -; abundance: -; j_gene: TRBJ1-3; v_gene: TRBV9; CDR3aa: CASSATPLTGRGNTIYF; CDR3nt: TGTGCCAGCAGCGCGACCCCTTTGACAGGTCGGGGAAACACCATATATTTT
len: 14; d_gene: -; abundance: -; j_gene: TRBJ1-2; v_gene: TRBV11-2; CDR3aa: CASSLGAGSDGYTF; CDR3nt: TGTGCCAGCAGCTTAGGGGCAGGGTCAGATGGCTACACCTTC
len: 16; d_gene: TRBD1; abundance: -; j_gene: TRBJ1-4; v_gene: TRBV5-1; CDR3aa: CASSLDPGQKREKLFF; CDR3nt: TGCGCCAGCAGCTTGGACCCGGGACAGAAAAGGGAAAAACTGTTTTTT
len: 14; d_gene: -; abundance: -; j_gene: TRBJ2-7; v_gene: TRBV5-1; CDR3aa: CASSWGTGSYEQYF; CDR3nt: TGCGCCAGCAGCTGGGGGACTGGATCCTACGAGCAGTACTTC
len: 16; d_gene: TRBD2; abundance: -; j_gene: TRBJ2-3; v_gene: TRBV2; CDR3aa: CASDVTSGGSADTQYF; CDR3nt: TGTGCCAGTGATGTGACTAGCGGGGGGAGCGCCGATACGCAGTATTTT
len: 15; d_gene: TRBD2; abundance: -; j_gene: TRBJ2-1; v_gene: TRBV9; CDR3aa: CASSMGLADLNEQFF; CDR3nt: TGTGCCAGCAGCATGGGACTAGCGGATCTTAATGAGCAGTTCTTC
len: 14; d_gene: -; abundance: -; j_gene: TRBJ1-1; v_gene: TRBV18; CDR3aa: CASSPPVQNTEAFF; CDR3nt: TGTGCCAGCTCACCACCAGTACAGAACACTGAAGCTTTCTTT
len: 16; d_gene: -; abundance: -; j_gene: TRBJ1-1; v_gene: TRBV5-1; CDR3aa: CASSPAPSGSSTEAFF; CDR3nt: TGCGCCAGCAGCCCGGCCCCCTCCGGGAGCAGCACTGAAGCTTTCTTT
len: 17; d_gene: TRBD2; abundance: -; j_gene: TRBJ2-5; v_gene: TRBV9; CDR3aa: CASSPHPGLAVRETQYF; CDR3nt: TGTGCCAGCAGCCCACACCCAGGACTAGCGGTGCGAGAGACCCAGTACTTC
len: 18; d_gene: TRBD2; abundance: -; j_gene: TRBJ2-7; v_gene: TRBV10-3; CDR3aa: CAISPGTSGMPLGGEQYF; CDR3nt: TGTGCCATCAGCCCTGGGACTAGCGGGATGCCTCTCGGAGGCGAGCAGTACTTC
len: 16; d_gene: -; abundance: -; j_gene: TRBJ1-1; v_gene: TRBV7-2; CDR3aa: CASSLRRAQGGTEAFF; CDR3nt: TGTGCCAGCAGCTTAAGGAGGGCTCAGGGCGGGACTGAAGCTTTCTTT
len: 15; d_gene: TRBD1; abundance: -; j_gene: TRBJ1-1; v_gene: TRBV5-1; CDR3aa: CASSSLGRGDTEAFF; CDR3nt: TGCGCCAGCAGCTCCCTTGGCAGGGGGGACACTGAAGCTTTCTTT
len: 14; d_gene: -; abundance: -; j_gene: TRBJ1-5; v_gene: TRBV6-5; CDR3aa: CASSPTWEGQPQHF; CDR3nt: TGTGCCAGCAGTCCGACTTGGGAGGGTCAGCCCCAGCATTTT
len: 13; d_gene: -; abundance: once; j_gene: TRBJ1-2; v_gene: TRBV2; CDR3aa: CASMGQGYYGYTF; CDR3nt: TGTGCCAGCATGGGTCAGGGGTATTACGGCTACACCTTC
len: 15; d_gene: -; abundance: -; j_gene: TRBJ2-1; v_gene: TRBV2; CDR3aa: CASSENSGLHNEQFF; CDR3nt: TGTGCCAGCAGTGAAAATTCGGGACTTCACAATGAGCAGTTCTTC
len: 13; d_gene: TRBD1; abundance: -; j_gene: TRBJ1-2; v_gene: TRBV10-1; CDR3aa: CASSQGTAYGYTF; CDR3nt: TGCGCCAGCAGCCAAGGGACAGCTTATGGCTACACCTTC
len: 14; d_gene: -; abundance: -; j_gene: TRBJ1-2; v_gene: TRBV24-1; CDR3aa: CATSETRGSGRYTF; CDR3nt: TGTGCCACCAGTGAGACCCGTGGGTCCGGGAGATACACCTTC
len: 15; d_gene: -; abundance: -; j_gene: TRBJ1-1; v_gene: TRBV2; CDR3aa: CASSVAQVVFTEAFF; CDR3nt: TGTGCCAGCAGCGTCGCACAGGTAGTATTCACTGAAGCTTTCTTT
len: 13; d_gene: -; abundance: -; j_gene: TRBJ1-2; v_gene: TRBV4-1; CDR3aa: CASSQSLNYGYTF; CDR3nt: TGCGCCAGCAGCCAAAGCCTGAATTATGGCTACACCTTC
len: 14; d_gene: -; abundance: once; j_gene: TRBJ1-5; v_gene: TRBV5-6; CDR3aa: CASSLGHLTQPQHF; CDR3nt: TGTGCCAGCAGCTTGGGACATCTAACTCAGCCCCAGCATTTT
len: 13; d_gene: TRBD1; abundance: few; j_gene: TRBJ1-5; v_gene: TRBV27; CDR3aa: CASSSGQGKPQHF; CDR3nt: TGTGCCAGCAGTTCGGGACAGGGGAAGCCCCAGCATTTT
len: 15; d_gene: -; abundance: few; j_gene: TRBJ2-3; v_gene: TRBV11-3; CDR3aa: CASSLGGGSTDTQYF; CDR3nt: TGTGCCAGCAGCTTAGGAGGGGGTAGCACAGATACGCAGTATTTT
len: 15; d_gene: -; abundance: -; j_gene: TRBJ1-1; v_gene: TRBV19; CDR3aa: CANTGGVPMNTEAFF; CDR3nt: TGTGCCAACACCGGGGGGGTCCCTATGAACACTGAAGCTTTCTTT
len: 14; d_gene: -; abundance: -; j_gene: TRBJ2-1; v_gene: TRBV12-1; CDR3aa: CASSLGLAGDEQFF; CDR3nt: TGTGCCAGCAGCCTGGGACTAGCGGGAGACGAGCAGTTCTTC
len: 16; d_gene: -; abundance: -; j_gene: TRBJ1-5; v_gene: TRBV5-6; CDR3aa: CASSFYRERLDQPQHF; CDR3nt: TGTGCCAGCAGCTTTTACAGGGAACGTTTGGATCAGCCCCAGCATTTT
len: 16; d_gene: TRBD1; abundance: -; j_gene: TRBJ1-4; v_gene: TRBV9; CDR3aa: CASSAQQGAANEKLFF; CDR3nt: TGTGCCAGCAGCGCTCAACAGGGGGCGGCTAATGAAAAACTGTTTTTT
len: 15; d_gene: TRBD1; abundance: -; j_gene: TRBJ2-3; v_gene: TRBV5-6; CDR3aa: CASSLRRQGGDTQYF; CDR3nt: TGTGCCAGCAGCTTGCGAAGACAGGGGGGAGATACGCAGTATTTT
len: 15; d_gene: TRBD1; abundance: once; j_gene: TRBJ2-3; v_gene: TRBV7-8; CDR3aa: CASSLQGAVTDTQYF; CDR3nt: TGTGCCAGCAGCTTGCAGGGGGCAGTGACAGATACGCAGTATTTT
len: 15; d_gene: -; abundance: -; j_gene: TRBJ2-1; v_gene: TRBV15; CDR3aa: CATSIDRSSYNEQFF; CDR3nt: TGTGCCACCAGCATCGATAGGAGCTCCTACAATGAGCAGTTCTTC
len: 15; d_gene: TRBD1; abundance: few; j_gene: TRBJ2-2; v_gene: TRBV18; CDR3aa: CASSLGTANTGELFF; CDR3nt: TGTGCCAGCTCACTAGGGACAGCGAACACCGGGGAGCTGTTTTTT
len: 15; d_gene: TRBD1; abundance: -; j_gene: TRBJ2-7; v_gene: TRBV9; CDR3aa: CASSSSGTGLGEQYF; CDR3nt: TGTGCCAGCAGCTCCTCCGGGACAGGGTTGGGCGAGCAGTACTTC
len: 16; d_gene: TRBD1; abundance: -; j_gene: TRBJ2-5; v_gene: TRBV29-1; CDR3aa: CSVRYRDRGPQETQYF; CDR3nt: TGCAGCGTGAGATACCGGGACAGGGGTCCTCAAGAGACCCAGTACTTC
len: 12; d_gene: TRBD1; abundance: once; j_gene: TRBJ1-1; v_gene: TRBV27; CDR3aa: CASRDRDTEAFF; CDR3nt: TGTGCCAGCAGAGACAGGGACACTGAAGCTTTCTTT
len: 12; d_gene: -; abundance: -; j_gene: TRBJ1-1; v_gene: TRBV29-1; CDR3aa: CSVRDLNTEAFF; CDR3nt: TGCAGCGTACGGGACTTGAACACTGAAGCTTTCTTT
len: 14; d_gene: -; abundance: -; j_gene: TRBJ2-7; v_gene: TRBV5-1; CDR3aa: CASSFQPPGGEQYF; CDR3nt: TGCGCCAGCAGCTTCCAACCCCCAGGGGGGGAGCAGTACTTC
len: 13; d_gene: TRBD1; abundance: -; j_gene: TRBJ1-1; v_gene: TRBV2; CDR3aa: CAGTGVGNTEAFF; CDR3nt: TGTGCCGGTACAGGGGTCGGAAACACTGAAGCTTTCTTT
len: 15; d_gene: -; abundance: -; j_gene: TRBJ1-5; v_gene: TRBV6-2/TRBV6-3; CDR3aa: CASSPFQVPNQPQHF; CDR3nt: TGTGCCAGCAGCCCCTTTCAGGTCCCCAATCAGCCCCAGCATTTT
len: 15; d_gene: TRBD1; abundance: -; j_gene: TRBJ1-5; v_gene: TRBV28; CDR3aa: CASSIGTGWNQPQHF; CDR3nt: TGTGCCAGCAGCATCGGGACAGGGTGGAATCAGCCCCAGCATTTT
len: 16; d_gene: TRBD1; abundance: -; j_gene: TRBJ2-3; v_gene: TRBV11-2; CDR3aa: CASSNRDRESTDTQYF; CDR3nt: TGTGCCAGCTCCAACCGGGACAGGGAAAGCACAGATACGCAGTATTTT
len: 16; d_gene: -; abundance: few; j_gene: TRBJ1-1; v_gene: TRBV6-1; CDR3aa: CASSEARGTMNTEAFF; CDR3nt: TGTGCCAGCAGTGAAGCGCGGGGGACCATGAACACTGAAGCTTTCTTT
len: 14; d_gene: TRBD2; abundance: -; j_gene: TRBJ2-1; v_gene: TRBV5-1; CDR3aa: CASSLLAGAPEQFF; CDR3nt: TGCGCCAGCAGCTTGCTAGCGGGGGCACCTGAGCAGTTCTTC
len: 15; d_gene: TRBD1; abundance: -; j_gene: TRBJ1-4; v_gene: TRBV6-5; CDR3aa: CASSYDGQGLEKLFF; CDR3nt: TGTGCCAGCAGTTACGACGGACAGGGCCTTGAAAAACTGTTTTTT
len: 13; d_gene: -; abundance: -; j_gene: TRBJ2-7; v_gene: TRBV6-1; CDR3aa: CASSERAAYEQYF; CDR3nt: TGTGCCAGCAGTGAGCGCGCTGCCTACGAGCAGTACTTC
len: 15; d_gene: -; abundance: -; j_gene: TRBJ1-4; v_gene: TRBV4-1; CDR3aa: CASSQLQGANEKLFF; CDR3nt: TGCGCCAGCAGCCAACTACAGGGTGCTAATGAAAAACTGTTTTTT
len: 15; d_gene: TRBD1; abundance: -; j_gene: TRBJ1-6; v_gene: TRBV10-3; CDR3aa: CAISADRGMYSPLHF; CDR3nt: TGTGCCATCAGTGCGGACAGGGGGATGTATTCACCCCTCCACTTT